The 25 T cell receptor beta chains listed next were all sequenced from one sample in a study of T cells in Graves' hyperthyroidism and ophthalmopathy. RNA transcripts served as the template for amplifying TCR beta CDR3 regions. Using the HTBI primer set, a first-round RT-PCR was run on the TCR CDR3. MiXCR was run by TCRdb on the multiplex PCR reads, yielding one entry per CDR3 protein. The sample yields some 510,000 distinct CDR3 sequences, around 21% seen once. The sequencing input was blood. The receptor set was obtained from a man aged 18 to 35 with Graves' hyperthyroidism.

This sequence joins TRBV10-3 and TRBJ1-5; 8 bases line up with TRBD1. The J segment lost 7 bases and the V segment lost 10 bases, leaving 12 bases of the junction unmatched. Germline CDR1 reads ENHRY; CDR2 reads SYGVKD. The CDR3 length is 14 residues. In DNA form, the CDR3 reads TGTGCCACCAAGACAGGGGAACTCGTACAGCCCCAGCATTTT. Its translation is CATKTGELVQPQHF.

This clonotype was counted ten times or more. The gene calls are TRBV12-3 or TRBV12-4 and TRBJ1-5; D call uncertain. The CDR3 is 13 residues long. V lost 7 bases, J lost 6 bases, and 13 bases lay in between. CDR3 sequence: CASTLGRSQPQHF. CDR3 in DNA: TGTGCCAGCACCTTGGGGAGGAGTCAGCCCCAGCATTTT.

This chain uses TRBV3-1 with TRBJ2-5; weak D call: TRBD2 (6 bases). Trimming took off 2 bases at V and 4 bases at J, with 8 bases between the two ends. The CDR3 extends over 13 amino acids. Germline V gene data show CDR1 as LGHDT and CDR2 as YNNKEL (reference sequence). CDR3 DNA: TGTGCCAGCAGCCAACGCGGGGCAGAGACCCAGTACTTC. This gives the protein CASSQRGAETQYF.

This clonotype was counted at least ten times. The chain employs TRBV30 and TRBJ1-5, with a weak D call TRBD1 (5 bases). The V end lost 0 bases, the J end lost 5 bases, and 11 bases lay between the germline ends. The CDR3 sequence is 14 residues long. CDR1 is GTSNPN and CDR2 is SVGIG in the germline V gene (reference sequence). The DNA for the CDR3 is TGTGCCTGGAGTGTACAACAGGTTTATCAGCCCCAGCATTTT. It encodes CAWSVQQVYQPQHF.

The sample holds many counts of this clonotype. The chain is built from TRBV30 and TRBJ2-5; D might be TRBD1 (6 bases). The CDR3 has 12 residues. The V gene's germline CDR1 is GTSNPN and CDR2 SVGIG (reference sequence). Trimming removed 4 bases at V and 5 bases at J, with 11 bases between. The CDR3 protein is CAWNTGIETQYF. CDR3 nucleotide sequence: TGTGCCTGGAATACAGGGATTGAGACCCAGTACTTC.

This clonotype has at least ten counts. V and J are TRBV11-2 and TRBJ2-2; D unclear. Between the trimmed V and J ends, which lost 10 bases and 5 bases, there was a span of 8 bases. CDR3 length: 11 residues. The V gene's germline CDR1 is SGHAT and CDR2 FQNNGV. CDR3 nucleotide sequence: TGTGCCACCTCGAGGACCGGGGAGCTGTTTTTT. Protein product: CATSRTGELFF.

The rearrangement uses TRBV28 and TRBJ2-5, with a tentative D call TRBD2 (5 bases). The CDR3 runs 14 residues. Per germline, CDR1 MDHEN and CDR2 SYDVKM. Trimming removed 3 bases at V and 5 bases at J, with 13 bases between. The CDR3 region is CASSFGGSVETQYF. CDR3 coding DNA: TGTGCCAGCAGTTTCGGTGGGAGCGTTGAGACCCAGTACTTC.

This clonotype has ten or more counts. The V call is TRBV12-3 or TRBV12-4, the J call TRBJ1-1; 10 positions agree with TRBD1. The CDR3 runs to 12 residues. V gave up 5 bases and J gave up 8 bases; unmatched junction bases: 2. The chain's CDR3 is CASSPGQGEAFF. DNA of the CDR3: TGTGCCAGCAGTCCGGGACAGGGGGAAGCTTTCTTT.

The rearrangement links TRBV6-2 or TRBV6-3 to TRBJ1-2; D uncertain. Germline CDR1 is MNHEY and CDR2 is SVGEGT. The CDR3 length is 13 residues. Trimming took off 6 bases at V and 2 bases at J, with 10 bases between the two ends. The CDR3 DNA is TGTGCCAGCAGGGAGTCTTTAAACTATGGCTACACCTTC. Protein product: CASRESLNYGYTF.

At least ten counts were recorded for this clonotype. This chain links TRBV7-9 with TRBJ1-1; weak D call: TRBD1 (5 bases). The V gene's germline CDR1 is SEHNR and CDR2 FQNEAQ (reference sequence). The germline V and J ends were trimmed by 0 bases and 4 bases, with 12 bases remaining between them. CDR3 size: 15 residues. The CDR3 nucleotides read TGTGCCAGCAGCTTAGCCCCCAGTGGGGGCACTGAAGCTTTCTTT. This codes for CASSLAPSGGTEAFF.

There are many counts of this clonotype. The V gene is TRBV9, the J gene TRBJ1-1; D might be TRBD1 (5 bases). Trimming cost V 3 bases and J 4 bases, with 13 bases left between them. Germline V CDR1 and CDR2: SGDLS, YYNGEE. The CDR3 has 14 residues. The CDR3 protein is CASSAQGLGTEAFF. Written as DNA, the CDR3 is TGTGCCAGCAGCGCTCAGGGTTTGGGCACTGAAGCTTTCTTT.

This clonotype was seen at least ten times. The V call is TRBV6-1, the J call TRBJ1-5, with D possibly matching TRBD1 (5 bases). This CDR3 has 16 amino acids. Looked up from germline, CDR1 is MNHNS and CDR2 is SASEGT. V was trimmed by 5 bases and J by 6 bases, leaving 20 bases between them. The CDR3 protein is CASSTASGGYGQPQHF. CDR3 bases: TGTGCCAGCAGTACCGCGTCGGGGGGGTATGGTCAGCCCCAGCATTTT.

This clonotype was observed once. The chain carries TRBV27 and TRBJ1-1; D remains ambiguous. The CDR3 is made up of 13 amino acids. CDR1 and CDR2 (germline): MNHEY, SMNVEV (reference sequence). V lost 4 bases and J lost 10, with 16 bases in between. CDR3 residues: CASSSRFLEGAFF. In nucleotides, the CDR3 is TGTGCCAGCAGTTCACGGTTCCTAGAGGGAGCTTTCTTT.

This clonotype was observed at least ten times. The rearrangement uses TRBV6-1 and TRBJ2-4; 8 positions match TRBD1. The CDR3 contains 16 residues. V was pared by 3 bases and J by 0 bases, with 4 bases of the junction left unmatched. Germline V lookup: CDR1 MNHNS, CDR2 SASEGT. CDR3 in amino acids: CASSDRQGLAKNIQYF. The CDR3 DNA follows: TGTGCCAGCAGTGACCGACAGGGGCTAGCCAAAAACATTCAGTACTTC.

This clonotype showed up many times. The chain recombines TRBV10-2 with TRBJ1-5; D gene uncertain. With 0 bases removed from V and 1 base from J, the gap between germline ends came to 16 bases. The CDR3 extends over 18 amino acids. CDR1 WSHSY and CDR2 SAAADI come from the germline V gene. CDR3 in DNA: TGCGCCAGCAGTGAGTCGAGCTTACCTGGAGGGAGCAATCAGCCCCAGCATTTT. Translated: CASSESSLPGGSNQPQHF.

This chain uses TRBV6-5 with TRBJ2-5, with a weak D call TRBD1 (5 bases). V lost 2 bases and J lost 5, with 15 bases in between. Germline values: CDR1 MNHEY, CDR2 SVGAGI. CDR3 length: 15 amino acids. The CDR3 DNA follows: TGTGCCAGCAGTTACGCTGAACAGGTCCGGGAGACCCAGTACTTC. Its translation is CASSYAEQVRETQYF.

The chain couples TRBV20-1 to TRBJ2-2; D unresolved. V shed 3 bases and J shed 3 bases, with 8 bases lying between them. CDR1 is DFQATT, CDR2 SNEGSKA, per germline (reference sequence). This CDR3 region has 13 residues. For the CDR3, the DNA is TGCAGTGCTAGGAGTCACCACACCGGGGAGCTGTTTTTT. It yields the protein CSARSHHTGELFF.

This clonotype came up many times. The chain has TRBV12-3 or TRBV12-4 and TRBJ1-5; D is unclear. CDR3 size: 14 residues. The ends were cut back, 5 bases at V and 5 bases at J, with 13 bases in the middle. The chain's CDR3 is CASSLGTEYQPQHF. The CDR3 coding sequence is TGTGCCAGCAGTCTCGGTACAGAATATCAGCCCCAGCATTTT.

The sample holds many counts of this clonotype. The chain employs TRBV4-1 and TRBJ1-1, with D perhaps TRBD1 (5 bases). The V gene lost 2 bases and the J gene lost 7 bases, with 11 bases spanning the gap. Germline V lookup: CDR1 MGHRA, CDR2 YSYEKL. This CDR3 has 13 residues. The CDR3 region has the DNA TGCGCCAGCAGCCAATTCGGACAACTTGAAGCTTTCTTT. Its translation is CASSQFGQLEAFF.

The chain uses TRBV6-4 and TRBJ2-2; D perhaps matches TRBD2 (5 bases). Trimming pared 0 bases from V and 4 bases from J, leaving 9 bases between. The CDR3 runs 15 residues. Germline CDR1 and CDR2: MRHNA and SNTAGT. The CDR3 DNA follows: TGTGCCAGCAGTGACTCCGGGGATATCACCGGGGAGCTGTTTTTT. This encodes CASSDSGDITGELFF.

This clonotype has at least ten counts. The chain combines TRBV5-1 with TRBJ1-1; D remains unclear. V gave up 0 bases and J gave up 6 bases, with 9 bases separating them. This CDR3 has 13 residues. Germline V gene lookup returns CDR1 SGHRS and CDR2 YFSETQ. The CDR3 DNA is TGCGCCAGCAGCTTGGGGGTTCTAGCTGAAGCTTTCTTT. This encodes CASSLGVLAEAFF. The variable domain in full, with the rest retrieved from reference TRBV5-1 and TRBJ1-1, is KAGVTQTPRYLIKTRGQQVTLSCSPISGHRSVSWYQQTPGQGLQFLFEYFSETQRNKGNFPGRFSGRQFSNSRSEMNVSTLELGDSALYLCASSLGVLAEAFFGQGTRLTVV.

This clonotype was detected many times. The V call is TRBV6-5, the J call TRBJ1-5; D may be TRBD1 (6 bases). The V end lost 6 bases, the J end lost 2 bases, and 17 bases lay between the germline ends. This CDR3 region has 16 residues. Per the germline V gene, CDR1 is MNHEY and CDR2 is SVGAGI. The chain's CDR3 is CASSPGTGTGNQPQHF. The CDR3, as DNA: TGTGCCAGCAGCCCCGGTACAGGGACGGGCAATCAGCCCCAGCATTTT.

This clonotype was observed at least ten times. The chain couples TRBV7-3 to TRBJ1-3; possible D gene TRBD1, 5 bases. The CDR3 is made up of 14 amino acids. The germline V and J ends were trimmed by 3 bases and 4 bases, with 10 bases remaining between them. Germline CDR1 is SGHTA and CDR2 is FQGTGA. CDR3 in DNA: TGTGCCAGCAGCTTTGCAGGGTCGGGAAACACCATATATTTT. Translated, it gives CASSFAGSGNTIYF.

There are a few counts of this clonotype. V usage is TRBV24-1 and J usage is TRBJ1-1; D is ambiguous. The germline V gene has CDR1 KGHDR and CDR2 SFDVKD. Deletions cut 6 bases from V and 1 base from J, with 5 bases between. The CDR3 is 12 amino acids. The CDR3 nucleotides are TGTGCCACCAGTTCGGAGAACACTGAAGCTTTCTTT. Protein sequence: CATSSENTEAFF.

In its sample, this clonotype was seen many times. The chain carries TRBV6-1 and TRBJ1-1; tentatively, D is TRBD1 (6 bases). The CDR3 loop spans 15 amino acids. V was trimmed by 2 bases and J by 4 bases, leaving 14 bases between them. The germline CDR1 and CDR2 sequences are MNHNS and SASEGT. The CDR3 region has the DNA TGTGCCAGCAGTGAACGGGGGGCCGCCGGCACTGAAGCTTTCTTT. Its translation: CASSERGAAGTEAFF.